Described below is a single T cell receptor beta chain sequence and its context. Antigen: not known. The record originates from a study of graft-versus-host responses after intestinal transplantation. As for the study in general: Transplantation in recipients was multivisceral, liver-intestinal, or isolated intestinal.

Unmatched junction bases numbered 17, after V lost 4 bases and J lost 3 bases. The CDR3 spans 19 residues. Germline CDR1 and CDR2: SGHTA and FQGTGA. Study-wide findings and caveats: Patients with graft-donor T cell macrochimerism had high graft-versus-host to host-versus-graft clonal ratios in allografts.

This table comes from immunoSEQ multiplex PCR, and its TCRdb copy is limited to in-frame clones, with some not included. The sample carries roughly 64,000 clones, over 90% recorded once. The chain combines TRBV7-3 with TRBJ2-3; 9 bases are shared with TRBD2. The sample here was unstimulated CD8+ T cells sorted from spleen or lymph node cells, taken before transplant. This sequence was found in a human donor who was the organ donor for an intestinal transplant. CDR3 loop: CASSSPSDGGRAGTDTQYF. As DNA, the CDR3 is TGTGCCAGCAGCTCCCCCAGTGATGGCGGGAGGGCCGGGACAGATACGCAGTATTTT.